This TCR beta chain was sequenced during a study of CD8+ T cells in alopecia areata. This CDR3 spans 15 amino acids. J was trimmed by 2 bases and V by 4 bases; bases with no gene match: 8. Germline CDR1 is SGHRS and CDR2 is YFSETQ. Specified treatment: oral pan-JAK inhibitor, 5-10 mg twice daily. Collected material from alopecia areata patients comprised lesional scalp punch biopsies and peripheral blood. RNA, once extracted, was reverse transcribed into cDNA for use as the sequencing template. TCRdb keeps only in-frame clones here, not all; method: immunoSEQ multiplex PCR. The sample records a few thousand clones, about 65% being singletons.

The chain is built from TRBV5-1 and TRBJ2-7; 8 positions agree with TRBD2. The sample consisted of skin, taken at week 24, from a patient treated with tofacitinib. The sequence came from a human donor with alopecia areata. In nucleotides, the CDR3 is TGCGCCAGCAGCCAGGATAGCGGGATGACCTACGAGCAGTACTTC. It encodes CASSQDSGMTYEQYF.